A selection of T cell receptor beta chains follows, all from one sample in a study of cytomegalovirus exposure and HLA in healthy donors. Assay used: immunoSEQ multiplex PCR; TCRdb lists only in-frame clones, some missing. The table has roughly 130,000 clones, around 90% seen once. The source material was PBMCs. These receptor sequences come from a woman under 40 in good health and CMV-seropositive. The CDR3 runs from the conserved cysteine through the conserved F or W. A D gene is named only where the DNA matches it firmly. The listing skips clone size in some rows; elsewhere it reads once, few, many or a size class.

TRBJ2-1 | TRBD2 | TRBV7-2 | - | CASSLDLAGADEQFF | TGTGCCAGCAGCTTAGATCTAGCGGGGGCTGATGAGCAGTTCTTC
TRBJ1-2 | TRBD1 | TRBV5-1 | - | CASSWRTGGFDYGYTF | TGCGCCAGCAGCTGGAGGACAGGGGGATTTGACTATGGCTACACCTTC
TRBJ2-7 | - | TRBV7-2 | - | CASRHKDGSSYEQYF | TGTGCCAGCAGGCATAAGGACGGGAGCTCCTACGAGCAGTACTTC
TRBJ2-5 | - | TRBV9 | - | CASSVAGMLETQYF | TGTGCCAGCAGCGTAGCAGGGATGTTGGAGACCCAGTACTTC
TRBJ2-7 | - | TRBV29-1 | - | CSASWAGGEQYF | TGCAGCGCCAGCTGGGCAGGCGGGGAGCAGTACTTC
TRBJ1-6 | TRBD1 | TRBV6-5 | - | CASSYYGQGFSPLHF | TGTGCCAGCAGTTACTATGGACAGGGTTTCTCACCCCTCCACTTT
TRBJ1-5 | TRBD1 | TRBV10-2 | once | CASREGAEGNQPQHF | TGCGCCAGCAGGGAGGGGGCTGAGGGCAATCAGCCCCAGCATTTT
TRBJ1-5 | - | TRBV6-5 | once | CASRISSNQPQHF | TGTGCCAGCAGGATCAGTAGCAATCAGCCCCAGCATTTT
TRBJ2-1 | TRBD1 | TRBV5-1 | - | CASSLDRQGVAYNEQFF | TGCGCCAGCAGCTTAGACCGACAGGGAGTAGCCTACAATGAGCAGTTCTTC
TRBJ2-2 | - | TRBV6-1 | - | CASRESQGTGELFF | TGTGCCAGCAGAGAGTCCCAGGGCACCGGGGAGCTGTTTTTT
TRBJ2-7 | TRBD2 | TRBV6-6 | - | CASRHSGGDYEQYF | TGTGCCAGCAGACACTCGGGGGGGGACTACGAGCAGTACTTC
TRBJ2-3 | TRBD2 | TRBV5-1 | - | CASSPRFVTSGFTDTQYF | TGCGCCAGCAGCCCCCGTTTCGTGACTAGCGGGTTCACAGATACGCAGTATTTT
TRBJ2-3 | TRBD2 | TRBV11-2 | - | CASSHSNAAGGKDTQYF | TGTGCCAGCAGCCATTCGAACGCGGCGGGAGGGAAGGATACGCAGTATTTT
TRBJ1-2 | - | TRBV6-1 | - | CASSAGGGYTF | TGTGCCAGCAGTGCGGGAGGCGGCTACACCTTC
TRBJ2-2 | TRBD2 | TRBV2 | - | CASSDPFASGSAGELFF | TGTGCCAGCAGTGACCCCTTTGCTAGCGGGAGCGCCGGGGAGCTGTTTTTT
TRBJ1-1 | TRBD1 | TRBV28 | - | CASGTGGGVEAFF | TGTGCCAGCGGGACAGGGGGCGGGGTTGAAGCTTTCTTT
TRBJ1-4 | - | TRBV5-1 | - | CASSSGFYEKLFF | TGCGCCAGCAGCTCAGGATTTTATGAAAAACTGTTTTTT
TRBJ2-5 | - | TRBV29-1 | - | CSVEEGVEETQYF | TGCAGCGTTGAGGAAGGGGTTGAGGAGACCCAGTACTTC
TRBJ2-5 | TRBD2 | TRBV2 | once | CASSEVTAGGTQYF | TGTGCCAGCAGTGAAGTCACAGCGGGGGGGACCCAGTACTTC
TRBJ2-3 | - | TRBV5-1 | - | CASSYSIDRLTQSTQYF | TGCGCCAGCAGTTACAGTATAGACAGATTAACACAGAGTACGCAGTATTTT
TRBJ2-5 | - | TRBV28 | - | CASSPRTWQETQYF | TGTGCCAGCAGTCCCAGGACTTGGCAAGAGACCCAGTACTTC
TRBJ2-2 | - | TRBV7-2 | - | CASSFVGASLELFF | TGTGCCAGCAGCTTCGTGGGGGCTTCTCTGGAGCTGTTTTTT
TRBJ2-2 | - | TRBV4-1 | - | CASSQARWSRGGTGELFF | TGCGCCAGCAGCCAAGCTCGGTGGAGCCGGGGAGGCACCGGGGAGCTGTTTTTT
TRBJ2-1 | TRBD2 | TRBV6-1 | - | CASSEGIGGSWLEQFF | TGTGCCAGCAGTGAAGGAATCGGCGGGAGCTGGCTTGAGCAGTTCTTC
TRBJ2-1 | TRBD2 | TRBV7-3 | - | CASNRTSGSNEQFF | TGTGCCAGCAACCGAACTAGCGGGAGCAATGAGCAGTTCTTC
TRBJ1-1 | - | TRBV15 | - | CATSRGGGRTEAFF | TGTGCCACCAGCAGAGGCGGGGGCAGGACTGAAGCTTTCTTT
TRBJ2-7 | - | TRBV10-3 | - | CAISDARDSYEQYF | TGTGCCATCAGTGATGCCAGGGACTCCTACGAGCAGTACTTC
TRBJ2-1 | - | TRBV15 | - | CATSRDLAGKIYNEQFF | TGTGCCACCAGCAGAGATCTCGCGGGCAAGATCTACAATGAGCAGTTCTTC
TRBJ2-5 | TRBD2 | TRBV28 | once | CASSLPLAGVETQYF | TGTGCCAGCAGTTTACCGCTAGCGGGAGTGGAGACCCAGTACTTC
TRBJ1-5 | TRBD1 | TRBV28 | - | CASRPTGGYQPQHF | TGTGCCAGCAGGCCTACAGGGGGCTATCAGCCCCAGCATTTT
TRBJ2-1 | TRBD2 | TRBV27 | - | CASSLMVGTGYAGVFDEQFF | TGTGCCAGCAGTTTAATGGTCGGGACGGGCTACGCGGGGGTGTTCGATGAGCAGTTCTTC
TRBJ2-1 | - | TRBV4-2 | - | CASSHQSMLASYNEQFF | TGTGCCAGCAGCCACCAGTCTATGTTAGCCTCCTACAATGAGCAGTTCTTC
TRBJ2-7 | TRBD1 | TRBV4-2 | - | CASSQDGTGEQYF | TGTGCCAGCAGCCAAGATGGGACAGGCGAGCAGTACTTC
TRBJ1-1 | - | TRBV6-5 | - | CASSVDRTPNTEAFF | TGTGCCAGCAGTGTCGACAGGACCCCGAACACTGAAGCTTTCTTT
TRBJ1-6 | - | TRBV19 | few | CASSIGVSPLHF | TGTGCCAGTAGTATCGGGGTCTCACCCCTCCACTTT
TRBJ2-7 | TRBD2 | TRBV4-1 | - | CASSQGRLAVYEQYF | TGCGCCAGCAGCCAAGGGCGGCTAGCGGTCTACGAGCAGTACTTC
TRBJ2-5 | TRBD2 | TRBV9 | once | CASSVGGLAGETQYF | TGTGCCAGCAGCGTAGGGGGACTAGCGGGAGAGACCCAGTACTTC
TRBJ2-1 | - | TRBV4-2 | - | CASSQVNSYNEQFF | TGTGCCAGCAGCCAAGTTAATTCCTACAATGAGCAGTTCTTC
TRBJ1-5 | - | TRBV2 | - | CASSISRGDQPQHF | TGTGCCAGCAGTATTTCCCGGGGTGATCAGCCCCAGCATTTT
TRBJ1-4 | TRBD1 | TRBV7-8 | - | CASSLGTGEREKLFF | TGTGCCAGCAGCTTAGGGACAGGGGAAAGAGAAAAACTGTTTTTT
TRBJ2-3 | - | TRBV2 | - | CAKQGSKTKASTDTQYF | TGTGCCAAGCAGGGTTCCAAAACTAAAGCTAGCACAGATACGCAGTATTTT
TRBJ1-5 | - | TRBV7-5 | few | CARSAAYQGQPQHF | TGTGCCAGAAGCGCAGCCTATCAGGGTCAGCCCCAGCATTTT
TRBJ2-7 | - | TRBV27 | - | CASSLFAGSSIGEQYF | TGTGCCAGCAGTTTATTCGCGGGCTCTTCCATTGGGGAGCAGTACTTC
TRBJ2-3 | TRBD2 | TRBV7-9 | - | CASSPGLASTDTQYF | TGTGCCAGCAGCCCCGGACTAGCTAGCACAGATACGCAGTATTTT
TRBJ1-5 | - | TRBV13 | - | CASSLGGAQPQHF | TGTGCCAGCAGCTTAGGAGGGGCTCAGCCCCAGCATTTT
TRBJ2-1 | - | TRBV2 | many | CASAKDRGGGNEQFF | TGTGCCAGCGCTAAAGACAGGGGAGGGGGAAATGAGCAGTTCTTC
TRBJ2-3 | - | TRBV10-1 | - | CASSDPTSGRVTDTQYF | TGCGCCAGCAGTGACCCAACCTCCGGGAGAGTCACAGATACGCAGTATTTT
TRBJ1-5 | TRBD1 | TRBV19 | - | CASSSPGQGVQPQHF | TGTGCCAGTAGCTCACCGGGACAGGGGGTTCAGCCCCAGCATTTT
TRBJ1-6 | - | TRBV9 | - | CASSVGEGWGSPLHF | TGTGCCAGCAGCGTAGGCGAGGGTTGGGGTTCACCCCTCCACTTT
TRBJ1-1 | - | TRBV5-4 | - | CASSFGSGEAFF | TGTGCCAGCAGCTTTGGTAGCGGAGAAGCTTTCTTT
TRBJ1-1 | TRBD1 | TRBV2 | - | CASSLRTGVSEAFF | TGTGCCAGCAGCCTCCGGACAGGGGTTTCTGAAGCTTTCTTT
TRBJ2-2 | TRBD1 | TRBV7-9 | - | CASSSLQLEQGWAGELFF | TGTGCCAGCAGCTCCCTTCAATTGGAACAGGGGTGGGCCGGGGAGCTGTTTTTT
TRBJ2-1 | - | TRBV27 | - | CASSSNRVGADEQFF | TGTGCCAGCAGTTCGAACAGGGTGGGGGCGGATGAGCAGTTCTTC
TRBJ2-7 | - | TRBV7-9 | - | CASSLEGGIIAQYF | TGTGCCAGCAGCTTAGAGGGGGGGATTATCGCGCAGTACTTC